The 28 T cell receptor beta chains given below trace back to one sample, sequenced in a study of shared clonotypes between healthy human individuals. Method: immunoSEQ multiplex PCR; TCRdb's copy keeps in-frame clones and lacks some. The sample lists approximately 440,000 clones, 70% to 80% seen once, with around 11% in the top ten. Input material: PBMCs. These receptors all come from a woman in her 40s in good health. Some clones in this sample may be carry-over from other donors' samples.

This chain connects TRBV5-1 to TRBJ1-2, with TRBD1 as a possible D gene (5 bases). The CDR3 consists of 15 residues. Per the germline V gene, CDR1 is SGHRS and CDR2 is YFSETQ. Trimming cost V 0 bases and J 3 bases, with 12 bases left between them. The CDR3 DNA follows: TGCGCCAGCAGCTTGGCCCAGGGCGGACACTATGGCTACACCTTC. Translated, it gives CASSLAQGGHYGYTF.

V is TRBV6-5 and J is TRBJ2-7; D possibly corresponds to TRBD1 (6 bases). This CDR3 comprises 15 residues. Trimming left V 0 bases short and J 2 bases short, with 11 bases between. Germline CDR1 reads MNHEY; CDR2 reads SVGAGI. The CDR3 reads CASSYSGDTTYEQYF. CDR3 in DNA: TGTGCCAGCAGTTACTCGGGGGACACAACCTACGAGCAGTACTTC.

The gene calls are TRBV5-1 and TRBJ2-7; D may be TRBD2 (6 bases). Germline values: CDR1 SGHRS, CDR2 YFSETQ. The CDR3 spans 14 residues. The V end was cut by 4 bases, the J end by 5 bases, with 16 bases between. The CDR3 loop reads CASSPSGGPNEQYF. The CDR3 DNA is TGCGCCAGCAGCCCCTCTGGAGGGCCCAACGAGCAGTACTTC.

The rearrangement joins TRBV28 to TRBJ2-7; 9 bases line up with TRBD1. Germline CDR1 MDHEN, CDR2 SYDVKM. There are 15 residues in the CDR3. J gave up 6 bases and V 2 bases, and 8 bases lay outside the gene matches. CDR3 protein: CASSLPRQGGGEQYF. The CDR3 nucleotides read TGTGCCAGCAGTTTACCTCGACAGGGGGGCGGCGAGCAGTACTTC.

On this clone: Other DNA sequences in the same sample also yield this CDR3. This chain joins TRBV7-2 and TRBJ1-2, with 10 bases matching TRBD1. V lost 1 base to trimming and J lost 8 bases; unmatched junction nucleotides: 4. This CDR3 has 14 amino acids. Germline V gene lookup returns CDR1 SGHTA and CDR2 FQGNSA. This chain's CDR3 is CASSLGQGAGGYTF. The CDR3 bases are TGTGCCAGCAGCTTAGGACAGGGGGCCGGCGGCTACACCTTC.

This rearrangement joins TRBV4-2 to TRBJ1-1, with D tentatively TRBD1 (5 bases). There are 14 residues in the CDR3. Trimming left V 4 bases short and J 5 bases short, with 14 bases between. The germline V gene has CDR1 LGHNA and CDR2 YNFKEQ. The CDR3 sequence is CASSPLGVRTEAFF. CDR3 DNA sequence: TGTGCCAGCAGCCCGTTAGGGGTTCGGACTGAAGCTTTCTTT.

This clone was observed once. The chain is built from TRBV5-4 and TRBJ1-2; 9 nucleotides align to TRBD1. The CDR3 contains 18 residues. V was pared by 3 bases and J by 5 bases, with 17 bases of the junction left unmatched. Germline V gives CDR1 SGHNT, CDR2 YYREEE (reference sequence). CDR3 DNA sequence: TGTGCCAGCAGCTCGACGCTTTACAACAGGGGGCGTAGGTATGGCTACACCTTC. The encoded protein is CASSSTLYNRGRRYGYTF.

The chain carries TRBV28 and TRBJ1-4; D gene ambiguous. The CDR3 has 16 amino acids. Trimming cost V 5 bases and J 0 bases, with 13 bases left between them. Germline CDR1 is MDHEN and CDR2 is SYDVKM. In DNA form, the CDR3 reads TGTGCCAGCAGTCCCCAGGATCCTGCAACTAATGAAAAACTGTTTTTT. Translated: CASSPQDPATNEKLFF. Filled out from reference TRBV28 and TRBJ1-4, the complete variable domain reads DVKVTQSSRYLVKRTGEKVFLECVQDMDHENMFWYRQDPGLGLRLIYFSYDVKMKEKGDIPEGYSVSREKKERFSLILESASTNQTSMYLCASSPQDPATNEKLFFGSGTQLSVL.

The chain joins TRBV7-3 to TRBJ2-1; 10 bases are shared with TRBD2. V shed 5 bases and J 7 bases; nucleotides not matched to a gene: 8. Germline V gene lookup returns CDR1 SGHTA and CDR2 FQGTGA. The CDR3 is 15 amino acids. The CDR3 bases are TGTGCCAGCAGCCCTGGGAGGGGACTAGCGAATGAGCAGTTCTTC. The encoded protein is CASSPGRGLANEQFF.

The chain combines TRBV6-1 with TRBJ2-1; D is unresolved. Trimming cost V 1 base and J 4 bases, with 8 bases left between them. This CDR3 is built from 14 residues. Germline assignment: CDR1 MNHNS and CDR2 SASEGT. The CDR3 loop is CASSEVSEYNEQFF. CDR3 coding DNA: TGTGCCAGCAGTGAAGTGTCAGAATACAATGAGCAGTTCTTC.

This clone has a count of ten or more. A read error may account for a junction end that differs from germline. The V gene is TRBV5-4, the J gene TRBJ2-5; possibly TRBD1 or TRBD2 for D (6 bases each). This CDR3 is 14 amino acids long. Germline lookup yields CDR1 SGHNT and CDR2 YYREEE (reference sequence). The CDR3 sequence is CASSSVGGQETQYF. Here the CDR3 DNA reads TGCGCCAGCAGCTCCGTAGGGGGGCAAGAGACCCAGTACTTC. Drawing the rest from reference TRBV5-4 and TRBJ2-5, the complete variable domain is ETGVTQSPTHLIKTRGQQVTLRCSSQSGHNTVSWYQQALGQGPQFIFQYYREEENGRGNFPPRFSGLQFPNYSSELNVNALELDDSALYLCASSSVGGQETQYFGPGTRLLVL.

The V call is TRBV14, the J call TRBJ2-1; D may be TRBD2 (5 bases). V lost 5 bases and J 8 bases, leaving 16 bases between the germline ends. The germline gives CDR1 SGHDN, CDR2 FVKESK. CDR3 length: 14 residues. CDR3 DNA: TGTGCCAGCAGCTGCCCCTTAACTAGGCATGAGCAGTTCTTC. Translation gives CASSCPLTRHEQFF.

CDR3 coding DNA: TGTGCCAACGGGCCGAGCACAGATACGCAGTATTTT. Protein product: CANGPSTDTQYF. The chain has TRBV10-3 and TRBJ2-3; the D is unclear. The V gene's germline CDR1 is ENHRY and CDR2 SYGVKD. Trimming removed 10 bases from V and 0 bases from J, with 8 bases in between. The CDR3 sequence is 12 residues long.

The genes are TRBV30 and TRBJ2-7, with D tentatively TRBD2 (5 bases). The germline gives CDR1 GTSNPN, CDR2 SVGIG (reference sequence). Trimming removed 3 bases at V and 3 bases at J, with 12 bases between. The CDR3 spans 13 residues. The CDR3 bases are TGTGCCTGGAGCGCCGGACGGGACTACGAGCAGTACTTC. It is translated as CAWSAGRDYEQYF.

V is TRBV6-6 and J is TRBJ1-1, with D perhaps TRBD1 (6 bases). From germline, CDR1 is MNHNY and CDR2 SVGAGI (reference sequence). Trimming left V 8 bases short and J 4 bases short, with 17 bases between. The CDR3 has 14 residues. Written as DNA, the CDR3 is TGTGCCAGCCCCCCAGGGGCGTGGAGCACTGAAGCTTTCTTT. It is translated as CASPPGAWSTEAFF.

This rearrangement joins TRBV28 to TRBJ2-7; no reliable D call. CDR1 and CDR2 from the germline V gene are MDHEN and SYDVKM. Between the trimmed V and J ends, which lost 6 bases and 0 bases, there was a span of 9 bases. There are 13 residues in the CDR3. The CDR3 DNA reads as TGTGCCAGCAGCGAACCCAGCTCCTACGAGCAGTACTTC. Translating it yields CASSEPSSYEQYF.

This clone was recorded only once. The rearrangement joins TRBV7-9 to TRBJ2-7; D possibly matches TRBD1 or TRBD2 (7 bases each). The CDR3 loop spans 14 amino acids. Deletions cut 5 bases from V and 4 bases from J, with 15 bases between. Germline V lookup: CDR1 SEHNR, CDR2 FQNEAQ (reference sequence). The CDR3 protein is CASSLPGGGYEQYF. The CDR3 DNA reads TGTGCCAGCAGCCTACCAGGGGGAGGGTACGAGCAGTACTTC.

This chain links TRBV9 with TRBJ2-1; D not resolved. The CDR3 covers 12 residues. V was cut by 4 bases and J by 3 bases, with 5 bases left in between. The germline gives CDR1 SGDLS, CDR2 YYNGEE. CDR3 nucleotide sequence: TGTGCCAGCAGCAACCACTACAATGAGCAGTTCTTC. Amino acid sequence: CASSNHYNEQFF. Filled out from reference TRBV9 and TRBJ2-1, the complete variable domain reads DSGVTQTPKHLITATGQRVTLRCSPRSGDLSVYWYQQSLDQGLQFLIQYYNGEERAKGNILERFSAQQFPDLHSELNLSSLELGDSALYFCASSNHYNEQFFGPGTRLTVL.

This clone was seen only once. V and J are TRBV5-5 and TRBJ1-1; D gene uncertain. The CDR3 spans 14 residues. The germline V gene encodes CDR1 SGHKS and CDR2 YYEKEE (reference sequence). V was pared by 4 bases and J by 0 bases, with 10 bases between. The DNA for the CDR3 is TGTGCCAGCAGCCCGGGAAACTTGAACACTGAAGCTTTCTTT. Translated, it gives CASSPGNLNTEAFF.

For this clone: Since a far larger clone is one base different, this is likely a read error. Other DNA sequences in the same sample also yield this CDR3. The chain has TRBV6-1 and TRBJ1-5; D ambiguous. The CDR3 is made up of 15 amino acids. Germline values: CDR1 MNHNS, CDR2 SASEGT. The CDR3 bases are TGTGCCAGCACTATGGACGGTCCTAGCAATCAGCCCCAACATTTT. This codes for CASTMDGPSNQPQHF.

The gene calls are TRBV4-1 and TRBJ2-7; the D is unclear. Germline loops: CDR1 MGHRA, CDR2 YSYEKL. V lost 4 bases and J 1 base, leaving 11 bases between the germline ends. This CDR3 comprises 14 residues. For the CDR3, the DNA is TGCGCCAGCAGCCTTCGGTTCCAATCCTACGAGCAGTACTTC. Encoded protein: CASSLRFQSYEQYF.

The CDR3 loop is CASSRDRANTEAFF. The CDR3 region has the DNA TGTGCCAGCAGCCGGGACAGGGCGAACACTGAAGCTTTCTTT. This chain uses TRBV7-9 with TRBJ1-1, with TRBD1 matching over 9 bases. Germline V lookup: CDR1 SEHNR, CDR2 FQNEAQ (reference sequence). The V and J ends lost 5 bases and 1 base, in that order; junction bases with no gene match: 2. This CDR3 region has 14 residues.

Regarding this clone: Only one base separates this from a far larger clonotype, so it likely reflects a read error. This chain uses TRBV7-9 with TRBJ2-7, with D possibly being TRBD1 (6 bases). In germline, CDR1 is SEHNR, CDR2 FQNEAQ (reference sequence). The CDR3 covers 16 residues. CDR3 sequence: CASSSLQGPFAYERYF. CDR3 bases: TGTGCCAGCAGCTCCCTCCAGGGGCCCTTTGCCTACGAGCGGTACTTC.

The genes are TRBV28 and TRBJ1-5; 9 bases map to TRBD1. This CDR3 is built from 14 residues. In germline, CDR1 is MDHEN, CDR2 SYDVKM. The ends lost 6 bases at V and 5 bases at J; junction bases unmatched: 5. CDR3 coding DNA: TGTGCCAGCAGGGGGACAGGGCCATATCAGCCCCAGCATTTT. It encodes CASRGTGPYQPQHF. Full variable domain (outside the CDR3, taken from reference TRBV28 and TRBJ1-5): DVKVTQSSRYLVKRTGEKVFLECVQDMDHENMFWYRQDPGLGLRLIYFSYDVKMKEKGDIPEGYSVSREKKERFSLILESASTNQTSMYLCASRGTGPYQPQHFGDGTRLSIL.

The chain couples TRBV7-3 to TRBJ1-1; D call uncertain. Germline CDR1 reads SGHTA; CDR2 reads FQGTGA. The CDR3 covers 13 residues. Deletions cut 5 bases from V and 7 bases from J, with 14 bases between. The CDR3 nucleotides are TGTGCCAGCAGCGCACAGATGTGGGGTGAAGCTTTCTTT. Residues: CASSAQMWGEAFF.

The gene calls are TRBV4-1 and TRBJ2-5; TRBD2 matches 7 bases. Germline CDR1 reads MGHRA; CDR2 reads YSYEKL. V lost 1 base, J lost 1 base, and 12 bases stayed unmatched. This CDR3 has 18 amino acids. The CDR3 here is CASSQVAAREALQETQYF. The CDR3 nucleotides read TGCGCCAGCAGCCAAGTGGCAGCCCGGGAGGCGCTCCAAGAGACCCAGTACTTC.

The chain combines TRBV11-2 with TRBJ2-2, with 15 nucleotides matching TRBD2. The CDR3 is made up of 17 amino acids. Germline assignment: CDR1 SGHAT and CDR2 FQNNGV. V was clipped by 5 bases and J by 2 bases; unmatched bases: 3. The DNA for the CDR3 is TGTGCCAGCAGCCCGGGACTAGCGGGAGGCAACACCGGGGAGCTGTTTTTT. The encoded protein is CASSPGLAGGNTGELFF. Complete variable domain (other parts from reference TRBV11-2 and TRBJ2-2): EAGVAQSPRYKIIEKRQSVAFWCNPISGHATLYWYQQILGQGPKLLIQFQNNGVVDDSQLPKDRFSAERLKGVDSTLKIQPAKLEDSAVYLCASSPGLAGGNTGELFFGEGSRLTVL.

A single count supports this clone. The V call is TRBV28, the J call TRBJ2-5; 7 bases match TRBD1. The germline CDR1 and CDR2 sequences are MDHEN and SYDVKM. V shed 5 bases and J 1 base; nucleotides not matched to a gene: 4. This CDR3 spans 14 amino acids. The CDR3: CASSNYRGQETQYF. DNA for the CDR3: TGTGCCAGCAGTAACTACAGGGGCCAAGAGACCCAGTACTTC.